The clone carrying this T cell receptor (beta chain) was counted between two and nine times. Amplification used 60 Vbeta primers and 13 Jbeta primers. Data came from immunoSEQ multiplex PCR; TCRdb stores just in-frame clones and leaves some out. The sample includes about 98,000 clones, roughly 77% of them seen just once. The donors, nominally healthy at sampling, likely had unrecorded immune exposures. These data originate in a study of cytomegalovirus exposure and HLA in healthy donors. J gave up 1 base and V 4 bases, and 9 bases lay outside the gene matches. CDR3 length: 16 amino acids. From germline, CDR1 is SGHTS and CDR2 YDEGEE.

The source is a man aged 35 to 55 in good health and CMV-seronegative. The sequencing sample was made of PBMCs. The chain employs TRBV5-8 and TRBJ2-5, with 8 bases that match TRBD2. CDR3 DNA: TGTGCCAGCAGCCCCGGTGCAGCGGGGGCCCAAGAGACCCAGTACTTC. Protein: CASSPGAAGAQETQYF.